One and the same sample provided the 30 T cell receptor beta chains below, sequenced in a study of graft-versus-host responses after intestinal transplantation. TCRdb's table, derived via immunoSEQ multiplex PCR, lists solely in-frame clones and lacks some. Among about 90,000 clones listed, around 80% were seen once. These receptors are not linked to any known antigen. The sequenced sample was unstimulated CD4+ T cells sorted from spleen or lymph node cells, obtained before intestinal transplant. Receptors were obtained from a human donor who received an intestinal transplant.

The chain uses TRBV19 and TRBJ2-7; possibly TRBD2 for D (6 bases). The V end lost 5 bases, the J end lost 2 bases, and 19 bases lay between the germline ends. Germline CDR1 reads LNHDA; CDR2 reads SQIVND (reference sequence). The CDR3 is 16 residues long. CDR3 loop: CASSGPRGFAPYEQYF. CDR3 DNA: TGTGCCAGTAGTGGTCCCCGGGGGTTTGCCCCCTACGAGCAGTACTTC.

The chain joins TRBV28 to TRBJ2-3; D gene ambiguous. The V end lost 3 bases, the J end lost 0 bases, and 4 bases lay between the germline ends. Germline values: CDR1 MDHEN, CDR2 SYDVKM. CDR3 length equals 13 residues. The CDR3 loop reads CASSFGSTDTQYF. The CDR3 bases are TGTGCCAGCAGTTTCGGTAGCACAGATACGCAGTATTTT.

The V gene is TRBV5-4, the J gene TRBJ1-1; 7 bases fit TRBD1. Looked up from germline, CDR1 is SGHNT and CDR2 is YYREEE (reference sequence). V lost 4 bases, J lost 0 bases, and 3 bases stayed unmatched. This CDR3 is 14 amino acids long. DNA for the CDR3: TGTGCCAGCAGCCTGGGACAGATGAACACTGAAGCTTTCTTT. It codes for CASSLGQMNTEAFF. Filled out from reference TRBV5-4 and TRBJ1-1, the complete variable domain reads ETGVTQSPTHLIKTRGQQVTLRCSSQSGHNTVSWYQQALGQGPQFIFQYYREEENGRGNFPPRFSGLQFPNYSSELNVNALELDDSALYLCASSLGQMNTEAFFGQGTRLTVV.

The rearrangement links TRBV6-1 to TRBJ1-2; TRBD1 aligns across 7 bases. Trimming removed 5 bases from V and 1 base from J; junction bases left unmatched: 4. This CDR3 contains 14 residues. Germline V gives CDR1 MNHNS, CDR2 SASEGT. CDR3 loop: CASSYRDSNYGYTF. The CDR3 DNA is TGTGCCAGCAGTTATAGGGACAGTAACTATGGCTACACCTTC.

This CDR3 is CASSLTSRPHTQYF. CDR3 coding DNA: TGTGCCAGCAGCTTGACTAGCCGCCCACATACGCAGTATTTT. V and J are TRBV13 and TRBJ2-3, with 7 bases identical to TRBD2. Germline V lookup: CDR1 PRHDT, CDR2 FYEKMQ (reference sequence). V trimming: 3 bases; J trimming: 7 bases; junction bases outside the gene matches: 7. CDR3 length equals 14 residues.

This chain joins TRBV5-5 and TRBJ2-7; TRBD2 is a possible D gene (5 bases). The ends were cut back, 2 bases at V and 5 bases at J, with 11 bases in the middle. The length of the CDR3 is 13 residues. The germline V gene encodes CDR1 SGHKS and CDR2 YYEKEE (reference sequence). The DNA for the CDR3 is TGTGCCAGCAGCTTAACCCCCGGGGACGAGCAGTACTTC. It yields the protein CASSLTPGDEQYF.

J is TRBJ2-3 and V is TRBV9; 8 bases line up with TRBD1. Germline assignment: CDR1 SGDLS and CDR2 YYNGEE. V was clipped by 0 bases and J by 4 bases; unmatched bases: 4. The length of the CDR3 is 15 residues. For the CDR3, the DNA is TGTGCCAGCAGCGTAGGACAGGGGCTCGCAGATACGCAGTATTTT. It codes for CASSVGQGLADTQYF.

J is TRBJ1-2 and V is TRBV5-6, with TRBD1 matching over 7 bases. With 0 bases clipped from V and 7 bases from J, the junction kept 3 bases outside the gene matches. Germline V gene lookup returns CDR1 SGHDT and CDR2 YYEEEE. This CDR3 spans 13 amino acids. The CDR3 sequence: CASSLGAGGGYTF. In nucleotides, the CDR3 is TGTGCCAGCAGCTTGGGGGCAGGGGGTGGCTACACCTTC.

The CDR3 DNA follows: TGTGCTAGTGGTTTGGGGGACAGGAACAATGAGCAGTTCTTC. Encoded protein: CASGLGDRNNEQFF. The chain couples TRBV12-5 to TRBJ2-1; 8 nucleotides align to TRBD1. CDR1 and CDR2 from the germline V gene are LGHNT and FRNRAP. The CDR3 covers 14 residues. Trimming at V came to 1 base and at J to 5 bases, leaving 1 base not matched to a gene.

V is TRBV6-1 and J is TRBJ2-3; D remains ambiguous. V was trimmed by 5 bases and J by 6 bases, leaving 9 bases between them. Germline V gives CDR1 MNHNS, CDR2 SASEGT. The CDR3 contains 12 residues. The CDR3 sequence is CASSIAGDTQYF. In nucleotides, the CDR3 is TGTGCCAGCAGTATAGCCGGGGATACGCAGTATTTT.

The chain has TRBV2 and TRBJ2-2, with TRBD2 identical over 13 bases. Looked up from germline, CDR1 is SNHLY and CDR2 is FYNNEI. This CDR3 comprises 15 residues. Trimming at V came to 7 bases and at J to 8 bases, leaving 7 bases not matched to a gene. The CDR3 region is CASKGGLAGTGELFF. CDR3 sequence (DNA): TGTGCCAGCAAGGGGGGACTAGCGGGAACTGGGGAGCTGTTTTTT.

This chain links TRBV11-1 with TRBJ2-7; 9 bases line up with TRBD2. The germline V gene encodes CDR1 SGHAT and CDR2 FQDESV (reference sequence). The V and J ends lost 4 bases and 7 bases, in that order; junction bases with no gene match: 17. The CDR3 covers 17 residues. DNA for the CDR3: TGTGCCAGCAGCTCAAGACCTGGTGCGGGAGGGGTTCGTGAGCAGTACTTC. This translates into CASSSRPGAGGVREQYF.

The gene calls are TRBV11-2 and TRBJ1-1; D not resolved. Germline CDR1 SGHAT, CDR2 FQNNGV. The V and J ends lost 4 bases and 11 bases respectively, with 20 bases between them. The CDR3 is made up of 14 amino acids. The DNA for the CDR3 is TGTGCCAGCAGCTCCCTCAAATTGGCATCCGGGGCTTTCTTT. Protein sequence: CASSSLKLASGAFF. Full variable domain (rest looked up from reference TRBV11-2 and TRBJ1-1): EAGVAQSPRYKIIEKRQSVAFWCNPISGHATLYWYQQILGQGPKLLIQFQNNGVVDDSQLPKDRFSAERLKGVDSTLKIQPAKLEDSAVYLCASSSLKLASGAFFGQGTRLTVV.

This chain uses TRBV6-6 with TRBJ1-1, with a tentative D call TRBD1 (5 bases). Germline CDR1 and CDR2: MNHNY and SVGAGI (reference sequence). V lost 2 bases and J lost 1, with 11 bases in between. CDR3 length: 15 amino acids. CDR3 sequence: CASSYPGGGNTEAFF. CDR3 DNA sequence: TGTGCCAGCAGTTACCCGGGGGGAGGGAACACTGAAGCTTTCTTT.

J is TRBJ1-4 and V is TRBV19; D unclear. The CDR3 has 15 amino acids. Trimming removed 6 bases at V and 8 bases at J, with 19 bases between. The V gene's germline CDR1 is LNHDA and CDR2 SQIVND (reference sequence). The CDR3 protein is CASREIGLEEEKLFF. The CDR3 DNA reads as TGTGCCAGTAGAGAGATCGGCCTCGAGGAAGAAAAACTGTTTTTT.

The chain is built from TRBV5-1 and TRBJ1-1; 7 bases line up with TRBD1. Looked up from germline, CDR1 is SGHRS and CDR2 is YFSETQ. The CDR3 runs to 13 residues. V lost 4 bases to trimming and J lost 3 bases; unmatched junction nucleotides: 3. CDR3 in DNA: TGCGCCAGCAGCGCCCAGGGGGACACTGAAGCTTTCTTT. Its translation: CASSAQGDTEAFF.

V is TRBV7-9 and J is TRBJ2-3; no clear D gene. The CDR3 contains 15 residues. The V end was cut by 4 bases, the J end by 6 bases, with 17 bases between. Germline-derived CDR1 and CDR2 are SEHNR and FQNEAQ (reference sequence). CDR3 protein: CASSSRPQSVDTQYF. The CDR3 coding sequence is TGTGCCAGCAGCTCTCGGCCTCAAAGCGTGGATACGCAGTATTTT. Supplemented by reference TRBV7-9 and TRBJ2-3, the full variable domain reads DTGVSQNPRHKITKRGQNVTFRCDPISEHNRLYWYRQTLGQGPEFLTYFQNEAQLEKSRLLSDRFSAERPKGSFSTLEIQRTEQGDSAMYLCASSSRPQSVDTQYFGPGTRLTVL.

Points on this clone: Other DNA sequences within the sample encode an identical CDR3. The chain recombines TRBV29-1 with TRBJ2-3, with 8 nucleotides matching TRBD1. Germline V gene lookup returns CDR1 SQVTM and CDR2 ANQGSEA. The CDR3 covers 15 residues. The ends lost 0 bases at V and 3 bases at J; junction bases unmatched: 5. CDR3 region: CSVEERGQGTDTQYF. DNA of the CDR3: TGCAGCGTTGAAGAGAGAGGACAGGGAACAGATACGCAGTATTTT.

The chain uses TRBV14 and TRBJ1-2; TRBD1 matches at 7 bases. The CDR3 is 18 residues long. J was trimmed by 0 bases and V by 2 bases; bases with no gene match: 12. The germline V gene has CDR1 SGHDN and CDR2 FVKESK. The CDR3 coding sequence is TGTGCCAGCAGCCAACTCGGGACAGACCCTTCTCCTAACTATGGCTACACCTTC. This sequence encodes CASSQLGTDPSPNYGYTF. Using reference TRBV14 and TRBJ1-2 for the parts outside the CDR3, the full variable domain is EAGVTQFPSHSVIEKGQTVTLRCDPISGHDNLYWYRRVMGKEIKFLLHFVKESKQDESGMPNNRFLAERTGGTYSTLKVQPAELEDSGVYFCASSQLGTDPSPNYGYTFGSGTRLTVV.

This chain uses TRBV30 with TRBJ2-1; 10 bases match TRBD2. In germline, CDR1 is GTSNPN, CDR2 SVGIG (reference sequence). The J segment lost 4 bases and the V segment lost 0 bases, leaving 0 bases of the junction unmatched. The CDR3 covers 14 residues. CDR3 bases: TGTGCCTGGAGTGTACTAGCGGGATACAATGAGCAGTTCTTC. Translation gives CAWSVLAGYNEQFF.

The genes are TRBV19 and TRBJ1-5, with 7 bases lining up with TRBD1. Looked up from germline, CDR1 is LNHDA and CDR2 is SQIVND (reference sequence). V lost 6 bases, J lost 2 bases, and 7 bases stayed unmatched. The CDR3 has 15 residues. The CDR3 protein is CASRGTGEGNQPQHF. CDR3 coding DNA: TGTGCCAGTAGGGGTACAGGGGAGGGCAATCAGCCCCAGCATTTT. Full variable domain (missing parts from reference TRBV19 and TRBJ1-5): DGGITQSPKYLFRKEGQNVTLSCEQNLNHDAMYWYRQDPGQGLRLIYYSQIVNDFQKGDIAEGYSVSREKKESFPLTVTSAQKNPTAFYLCASRGTGEGNQPQHFGDGTRLSIL.

There are a few counts of this clone. The rearrangement links TRBV28 to TRBJ2-3, with 11 bases that match TRBD2. The CDR3 consists of 15 residues. The V segment lost 4 bases and the J segment 4 bases; nucleotides outside the gene matches: 4. Germline-derived CDR1 and CDR2 are MDHEN and SYDVKM. The CDR3 loop reads CASSSTSGSADTQYF. The CDR3 nucleotides read TGTGCCAGCAGTTCAACTAGCGGGAGTGCAGATACGCAGTATTTT.

The rearrangement joins TRBV19 to TRBJ1-4; 10 bases line up with TRBD1. Germline V gene data show CDR1 as LNHDA and CDR2 as SQIVND (reference sequence). The CDR3 is made up of 15 amino acids. V gave up 5 bases and J gave up 6 bases; unmatched junction bases: 6. The CDR3 DNA reads TGTGCCAGTAGTGCTTCCGGGACAGGGGATGAAAAACTGTTTTTT. This gives the protein CASSASGTGDEKLFF.

This sequence joins TRBV5-5 and TRBJ1-5; tentatively, D is TRBD1 (5 bases). Deletions cut 0 bases from V and 4 bases from J, with 11 bases between. The CDR3 extends over 15 amino acids. Per the germline V gene, CDR1 is SGHKS and CDR2 is YYEKEE (reference sequence). CDR3 region: CASSLGIGANQPQHF. The CDR3 region has the DNA TGTGCCAGCAGCTTGGGAATAGGGGCGAATCAGCCCCAGCATTTT.

The chain employs TRBV5-1 and TRBJ2-5; D perhaps matches TRBD1 (6 bases). The CDR3 sequence is 15 residues long. The V gene's germline CDR1 is SGHRS and CDR2 YFSETQ. V lost 4 bases and J 4 bases, leaving 17 bases between the germline ends. This CDR3 reads CASSVEQGSGETQYF. The CDR3 DNA follows: TGCGCCAGCAGCGTGGAACAGGGTTCGGGAGAGACCCAGTACTTC.

This clone was seen a handful of times. The chain employs TRBV4-1 and TRBJ2-6, with unresolved D. V lost 5 bases, J lost 0 bases, and 8 bases lay in between. The CDR3 loop spans 15 amino acids. CDR1 is MGHRA and CDR2 is YSYEKL in the germline V gene. CDR3 amino acids: CASSFGVSGANVLTF. The CDR3 coding sequence is TGCGCCAGCAGCTTCGGAGTCTCTGGGGCCAACGTCCTGACTTTC.

J is TRBJ2-7 and V is TRBV6-5; TRBD2 might be the D (5 bases). From germline, CDR1 is MNHEY and CDR2 SVGAGI. The CDR3 sequence is 13 residues long. V lost 5 bases and J 5 bases, leaving 13 bases between the germline ends. The CDR3 protein is CASSPRRRNEQYF. The DNA of the CDR3 is TGTGCCAGCAGTCCCCGGCGGAGGAACGAGCAGTACTTC.

The chain employs TRBV28 and TRBJ1-4, with 8 bases lining up with TRBD1. Unmatched junction bases numbered 5, after V lost 5 bases and J lost 6 bases. The CDR3 runs 14 residues. The germline V gene has CDR1 MDHEN and CDR2 SYDVKM. The DNA of the CDR3 is TGTGCCAGCAGTAAACAGGGGGGTGATGAAAAACTGTTTTTT. It encodes CASSKQGGDEKLFF.

The rearrangement uses TRBV6-1 and TRBJ2-1; the match to TRBD1 covers 10 bases. The ends lost 0 bases at V and 9 bases at J; junction bases unmatched: 11. This CDR3 is 17 amino acids long. Germline CDR1 MNHNS, CDR2 SASEGT. DNA for the CDR3: TGTGCCAGCAGTGAAGCGGACCGGGACAGGGGACGAGTTGAGCAGTTCTTC. Translation: CASSEADRDRGRVEQFF.

The CDR3 region is CASSELRTGPQETQYF. The CDR3 DNA reads as TGTGCCAGCAGTGAGCTTAGGACAGGTCCCCAAGAGACCCAGTACTTC. This chain uses TRBV2 with TRBJ2-5, with 7 bases matching TRBD1. V was pared by 3 bases and J by 1 base, with 8 bases of the junction left unmatched. In germline, CDR1 is SNHLY, CDR2 FYNNEI. This CDR3 contains 16 residues.